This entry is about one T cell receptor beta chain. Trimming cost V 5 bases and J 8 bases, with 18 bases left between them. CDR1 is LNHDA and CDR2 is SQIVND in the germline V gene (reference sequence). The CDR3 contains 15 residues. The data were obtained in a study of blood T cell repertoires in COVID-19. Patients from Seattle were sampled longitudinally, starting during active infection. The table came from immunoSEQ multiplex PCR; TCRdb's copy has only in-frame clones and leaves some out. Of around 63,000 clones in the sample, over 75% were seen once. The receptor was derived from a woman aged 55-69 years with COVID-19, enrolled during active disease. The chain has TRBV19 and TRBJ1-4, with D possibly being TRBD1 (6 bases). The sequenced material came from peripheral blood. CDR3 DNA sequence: TGTGCCAGTAGTTCCGCCGGGACACGGCCCGAAAAACTGTTTTTT. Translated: CASSSAGTRPEKLFF.